The source of this T cell receptor beta chain is a study of OX40 agonist ivuxolimab in advanced cancers. On the study more broadly: Checkpoint inhibitors had been given previously to 40% of patients.

A note on this clone: The antigen remains undetermined.

Germline V gene sequence: CDR1 MNHEY, CDR2 SVGAGI. This CDR3 region has 15 residues. The V gene lost 2 bases and the J gene lost 4 bases, with 15 bases spanning the gap. The method was immunoSEQ multiplex PCR; TCRdb's version includes in-frame clones alone and lacks a portion of them. The repertoire consists of 90,000 to 95,000 clones, with roughly 80% occurring once and the leading ten covering 0.95% to 1.2%. Study-level findings and limits: The study observed clonal expansion of CD4+ and CD8+ blood T cells by week 6 at 0.1 to 3.0 mg/kg.

The chain carries TRBV6-5 and TRBJ2-7; no clear D gene. Specimen: CD4+ or CD8+ T cells sorted from blood, collected in a trial of the OX40 agonist ivuxolimab. This receptor was taken from an adult with an advanced solid tumor such as melanoma, head and neck, liver or kidney cancer. The CDR3 loop reads CASSYDGSLRYEQYF. The CDR3, as DNA: TGTGCCAGCAGTTACGATGGGTCCCTCCGGTACGAGCAGTACTTC.